The present TCR beta chain was sequenced within a study of blood T cell repertoires in COVID-19 (dated by TCRdb to the early 2020s). Regarding the complete study: Samples from collaborators originated in the United States, Italy and Spain and spanned both the acute and convalescent phases of COVID-19. Where HLA class I and class II types were available, the types were taken from metadata supplied by the sample provider, not from assay-based typing. The repertoires were released in a freely available public database meant as a resource for research on the immune response to SARS-CoV-2. A de-identified subject ID, COVID-19 status, age in years and sex were almost always included in the sample metadata. Deeply sampled blood TCRbeta repertoires from subjects exposed to, actively infected with, or recovered from COVID-19 were included in the dataset. The material from the prospective study consisted of cDNA or gDNA derived from T cells, B-cell-depleted T cells, or PBMCs. Samples came from the ongoing ImmuneRACE study (first 160 participants) plus 1,254 subjects from 6 global collaborators.

Here is what the overall study found, with its caveats: The amount of clinical and demographic metadata varied by source and participant and was provided uncurated.

As to this clone: No antigen is known for it. No base quality information exists; no much larger clone differs at one position.

A second Seattle source provided samples from volunteer blood donors who had recovered from COVID-19. Whole blood was collected in K2EDTA tubes by collaborating institutions according to the institutions' own protocols. For TCRbeta analysis, collaborator samples were shipped as frozen whole blood, as isolated PBMCs, or as DNA extracted from either sample type. The V end gives up 6 bases and the J end 2 bases, leaving 4 bases in the junction not matched to a gene. Looking up the germline V gene yields CDR1 SNHLY and CDR2 FYNNEI. The CDR3 runs 14 amino acids, cysteine and phenylalanine included. Only the CDR3 region is kept as DNA, spanning 42 bases read in frame from base 1. The immunoSEQ Assay, a bias-controlled multiplex PCR, was used to amplify TCRbeta CDR3 regions from genomic DNA. For the original study's pipeline: The number of nucleated cells in each sample was estimated by amplification of reference gene primers within the assay. To quantify the absolute abundance of each unique TCRbeta CDR3 rearrangement, sequence reads were collapsed and filtered. For each sample, productive Simpson clonality was calculated as the square root of Simpson's diversity index over productive rearrangements. The source is immuneACCESS, and TCRdb retained only in-frame sequences with V and J called. Part of the clones is not carried over; for the studies checked, unresolved V genes explain less than half of this, and the remainder is unexplained. V and J calls and clone size come straight from that table; D and trimming were deduced from the DNA. The sample includes a few hundred thousand clones, with around four fifths observed a single time. The ten largest clones take up about 4.5% of the sample.

This TCR derives from a man between 60 and 75 years old who had recovered from COVID-19. This sequence uses TRBV2 and TRBJ2-7, with TRBD2 identical over 10 junction bases. The specimen sequenced was peripheral blood. In nucleotide form, the sequence is TGTGCCAGCAGACGGACTAGCGGTGCCTACGAGCAGTACTTC. It is translated as CASRRTSGAYEQYF.